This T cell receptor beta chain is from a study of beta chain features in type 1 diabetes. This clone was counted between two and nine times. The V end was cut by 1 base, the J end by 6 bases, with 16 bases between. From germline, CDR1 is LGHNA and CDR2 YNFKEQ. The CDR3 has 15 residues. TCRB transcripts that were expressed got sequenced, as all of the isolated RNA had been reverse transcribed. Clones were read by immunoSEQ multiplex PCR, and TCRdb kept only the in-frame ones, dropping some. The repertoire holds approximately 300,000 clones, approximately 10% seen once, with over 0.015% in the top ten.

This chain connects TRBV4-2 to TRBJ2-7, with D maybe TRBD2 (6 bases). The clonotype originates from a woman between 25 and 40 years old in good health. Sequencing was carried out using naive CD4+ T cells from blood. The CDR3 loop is CASSQVVGPGGEQYF. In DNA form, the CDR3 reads TGTGCCAGCAGCCAAGTTGTAGGCCCCGGGGGCGAGCAGTACTTC.